The 10 T cell receptor beta chains presented below share a single source sample, sequenced in a study of blood T cells in healthy people across ages. Primed by a sample-barcoded 5' primer and a J-beta primer mix, a second PCR proceeded for about 6 to 12 cycles. TCRdb ran MiXCR on the 5' RACE reads and lists one entry per CDR3 protein. The data show about 730,000 distinct CDR3 sequences, about 42% seen once. Sequencing was done on a sample of blood. These receptors all come from a woman aged 55-70 years in good health.

This chain uses TRBV7-9 with TRBJ2-3, with a possible D match to TRBD2 (7 bases). Germline CDR1 reads SEHNR; CDR2 reads FQNEAQ (reference sequence). The CDR3 spans 17 residues. Between the trimmed V and J ends, which lost 5 bases and 3 bases, there was a span of 21 bases. The CDR3 loop reads CASSPPGGLTWTDTQYF. The CDR3 DNA sequence: TGTGCCAGCAGCCCACCGGGGGGCCTTACCTGGACAGATACGCAGTATTTT.

The gene calls are TRBV7-2 and TRBJ1-2; no definite D call. In germline, CDR1 is SGHTA, CDR2 FQGNSA. V was shortened by 4 bases and J by 4 bases, with 10 bases between the two germline ends. This CDR3 spans 13 amino acids. CDR3 DNA sequence: TGTGCCAGCAGCTCAATGCTGGGCTATGGCTACACCTTC. Its translation: CASSSMLGYGYTF. Combining the CDR3 with reference TRBV7-2 and TRBJ1-2 gives the whole variable domain GAGVSQSPSNKVTEKGKDVELRCDPISGHTALYWYRQSLGQGLEFLIYFQGNSAPDKSGLPSDRFSAERTGGSVSTLTIQRTQQEDSAVYLCASSSMLGYGYTFGSGTRLTVV.

CDR3 DNA: TGTGCCAGCAGCACAGGGACAAACGGGCCTGATGAGCAGTACTTC. The encoded protein is CASSTGTNGPDEQYF. The rearrangement uses TRBV6-2 or TRBV6-3 and TRBJ2-7; D may be TRBD1 (6 bases). CDR1 MNHEY and CDR2 SVGEGT come from the germline V gene. V dropped 6 bases and J dropped 7 bases, with 22 bases sitting between them. The CDR3 sequence is 15 residues long.

This clonotype was detected only a few times. The rearrangement uses TRBV7-2 and TRBJ1-4, with D perhaps TRBD1 (6 bases). The CDR3 consists of 15 residues. Trimming removed 5 bases from V and 6 bases from J, with 16 bases in between. CDR1 and CDR2 (germline): SGHTA, FQGNSA. The DNA of the CDR3 is TGTGCCAGCAGCCTTCAACAGGGCCGAGATGAAAAACTGTTTTTT. It yields the protein CASSLQQGRDEKLFF. Full variable domain (rest looked up from reference TRBV7-2 and TRBJ1-4): GAGVSQSPSNKVTEKGKDVELRCDPISGHTALYWYRQSLGQGLEFLIYFQGNSAPDKSGLPSDRFSAERTGGSVSTLTIQRTQQEDSAVYLCASSLQQGRDEKLFFGSGTQLSVL.

V usage is TRBV5-1 and J usage is TRBJ1-2; D is possibly TRBD1 (5 bases). Germline-derived CDR1 and CDR2 are SGHRS and YFSETQ. V was trimmed by 7 bases and J by 2 bases, leaving 15 bases between them. The CDR3 length is 14 residues. The CDR3 here is CASSELGGNYGYTF. In DNA, the CDR3 is TGCGCCAGCTCCGAGCTGGGGGGAAACTATGGCTACACCTTC.

The table lists this clonotype with a few counts. This rearrangement joins TRBV28 to TRBJ2-7; D is unresolved. The CDR3 is made up of 15 amino acids. The V end lost 3 bases, the J end lost 2 bases, and 14 bases lay between the germline ends. Germline V gene data show CDR1 as MDHEN and CDR2 as SYDVKM. CDR3 region: CASSFGWSVTYEQYF. The DNA of the CDR3 is TGTGCCAGCAGTTTCGGTTGGAGCGTCACCTACGAGCAGTACTTC.

This clonotype has more than one count but fewer than ten. The CDR3 DNA follows: TGCGCCAGCAGCCAAGATCCTAGCGGGGGGGCGAAGACCCAGTACTTC. It translates to CASSQDPSGGAKTQYF. The chain joins TRBV4-1 to TRBJ2-5; 12 nucleotides agree with TRBD2. The trim removed 0 bases at V and 6 bases at J, leaving 5 bases unmatched. The V gene's germline CDR1 is MGHRA and CDR2 YSYEKL. The CDR3 is made up of 16 amino acids.

This clonotype appeared a few times. The CDR3 loop is CSVEDRRPGTGELFF. CDR3 nucleotides: TGCAGCGTTGAAGATCGCAGACCGGGAACCGGGGAGCTGTTTTTT. The chain recombines TRBV29-1 with TRBJ2-2; TRBD2 might be the D (5 bases). Trimming pared 0 bases from V and 5 bases from J, leaving 13 bases between. CDR3 size: 15 residues. CDR1 and CDR2 from the germline V gene are SQVTM and ANQGSEA.

The rearrangement uses TRBV29-1 and TRBJ1-1; maybe TRBD1 (5 bases). V was pared by 0 bases and J by 1 base, with 12 bases between. The CDR3 sequence is 15 residues long. In germline, CDR1 is SQVTM, CDR2 ANQGSEA. DNA for the CDR3: TGCAGCGTTGAAGACCCCCGGGACGGGAACACTGAAGCTTTCTTT. Translated, it gives CSVEDPRDGNTEAFF.

Turning to this clonotype: This may come from a read error, since a much larger clone is one base off. This sequence joins TRBV4-3 and TRBJ2-3; 12 bases match TRBD2. The CDR3 loop spans 15 amino acids. Germline CDR1 and CDR2: LGHNA and YSLEER. This chain's CDR3 is CASGQLAGGTDTQYF. CDR3 in DNA: TGCGCCAGCGGCCAACTAGCGGGAGGAACAGATACGCAGTATTTT.